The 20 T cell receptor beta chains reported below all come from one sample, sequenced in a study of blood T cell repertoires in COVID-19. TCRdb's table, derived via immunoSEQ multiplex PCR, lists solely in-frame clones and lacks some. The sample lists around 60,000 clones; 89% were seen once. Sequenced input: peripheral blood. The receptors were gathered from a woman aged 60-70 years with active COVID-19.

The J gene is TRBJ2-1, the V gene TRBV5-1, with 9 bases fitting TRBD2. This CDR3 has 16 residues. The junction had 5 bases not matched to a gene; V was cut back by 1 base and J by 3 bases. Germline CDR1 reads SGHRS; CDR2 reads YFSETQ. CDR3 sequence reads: CASSLMAGGVYNEQFF. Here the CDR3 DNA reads TGCGCCAGCAGCTTGATGGCGGGGGGGGTCTACAATGAGCAGTTCTTC.

The CDR3 sequence is CASSPWASGGAWDTQYF. In DNA, the CDR3 is TGTGCCAGCAGCCCCTGGGCTAGCGGGGGGGCATGGGATACGCAGTATTTT. The chain recombines TRBV7-2 with TRBJ2-3, with 12 bases that match TRBD2. The V segment lost 5 bases and the J segment 6 bases; nucleotides outside the gene matches: 12. CDR1 and CDR2 from the germline V gene are SGHTA and FQGNSA. The CDR3 spans 17 residues.

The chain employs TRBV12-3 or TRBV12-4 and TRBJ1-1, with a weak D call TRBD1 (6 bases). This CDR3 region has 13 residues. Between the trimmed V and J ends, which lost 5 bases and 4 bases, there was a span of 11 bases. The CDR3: CASSVQGGTEAFF. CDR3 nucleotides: TGTGCCAGCAGTGTACAGGGCGGCACTGAAGCTTTCTTT.

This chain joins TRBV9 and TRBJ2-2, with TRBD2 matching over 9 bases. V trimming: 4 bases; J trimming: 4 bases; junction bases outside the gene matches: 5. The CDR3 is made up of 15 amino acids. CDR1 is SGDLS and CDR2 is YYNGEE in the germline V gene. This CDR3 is CASSISGGFTGELFF. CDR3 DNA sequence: TGTGCCAGCAGCATTAGCGGGGGATTCACCGGGGAGCTGTTTTTT. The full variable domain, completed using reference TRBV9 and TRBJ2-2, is DSGVTQTPKHLITATGQRVTLRCSPRSGDLSVYWYQQSLDQGLQFLIQYYNGEERAKGNILERFSAQQFPDLHSELNLSSLELGDSALYFCASSISGGFTGELFFGEGSRLTVL.

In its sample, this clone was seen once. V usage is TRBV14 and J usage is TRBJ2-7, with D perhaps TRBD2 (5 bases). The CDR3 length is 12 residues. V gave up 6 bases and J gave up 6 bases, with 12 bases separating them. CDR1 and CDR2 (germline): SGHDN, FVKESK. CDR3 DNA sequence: TGTGCCAGCAGTCGGCCAGAGGGCGAGCAGTACTTC. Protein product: CASSRPEGEQYF.

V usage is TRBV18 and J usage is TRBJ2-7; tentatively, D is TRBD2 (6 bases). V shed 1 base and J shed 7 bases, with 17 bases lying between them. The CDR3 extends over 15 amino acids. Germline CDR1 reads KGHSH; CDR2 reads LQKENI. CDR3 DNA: TGTGCCAGCTCACCACGGAGGGACGGGGTAGGGGAGCAGTACTTC. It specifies CASSPRRDGVGEQYF.

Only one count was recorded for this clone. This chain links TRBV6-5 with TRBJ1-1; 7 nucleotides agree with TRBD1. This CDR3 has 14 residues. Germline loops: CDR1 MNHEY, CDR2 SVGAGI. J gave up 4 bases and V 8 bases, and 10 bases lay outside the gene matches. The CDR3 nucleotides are TGTGCCAGCCTTAGCAACAGGGGAGGCACTGAAGCTTTCTTT. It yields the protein CASLSNRGGTEAFF.

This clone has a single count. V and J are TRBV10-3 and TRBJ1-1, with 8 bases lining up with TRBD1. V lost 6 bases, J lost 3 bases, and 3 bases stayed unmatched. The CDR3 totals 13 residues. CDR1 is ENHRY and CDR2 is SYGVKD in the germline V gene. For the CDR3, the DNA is TGTGCCATCAGCCTGGGACAGGACACTGAAGCTTTCTTT. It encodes CAISLGQDTEAFF.

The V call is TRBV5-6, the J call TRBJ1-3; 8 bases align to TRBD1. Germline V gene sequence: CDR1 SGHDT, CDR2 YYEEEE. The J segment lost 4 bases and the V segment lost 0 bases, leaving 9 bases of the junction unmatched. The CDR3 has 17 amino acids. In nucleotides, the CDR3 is TGTGCCAGCAGCTTGGGGACCCGGACAGGGTTGGGAAACACCATATATTTT. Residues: CASSLGTRTGLGNTIYF.

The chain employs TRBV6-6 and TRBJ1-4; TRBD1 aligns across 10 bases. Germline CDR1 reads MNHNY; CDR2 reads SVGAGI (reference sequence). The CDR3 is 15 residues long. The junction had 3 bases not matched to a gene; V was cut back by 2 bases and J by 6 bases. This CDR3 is CASSYGTGVDEKLFF. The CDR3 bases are TGTGCCAGCAGTTACGGGACAGGGGTAGATGAAAAACTGTTTTTT.

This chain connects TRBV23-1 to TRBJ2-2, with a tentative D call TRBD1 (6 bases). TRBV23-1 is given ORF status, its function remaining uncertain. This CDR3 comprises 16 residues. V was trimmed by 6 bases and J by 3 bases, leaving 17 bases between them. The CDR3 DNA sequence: TGCGCCAGCAGCCCCAGATTTGGACAGCACACCGGGGAGCTGTTTTTT. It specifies CASSPRFGQHTGELFF.

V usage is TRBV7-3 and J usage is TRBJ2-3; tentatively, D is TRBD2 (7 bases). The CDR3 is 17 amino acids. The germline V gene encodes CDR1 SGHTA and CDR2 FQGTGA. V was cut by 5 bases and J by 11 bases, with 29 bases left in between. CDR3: CASSKGGDDPSLFGQYF. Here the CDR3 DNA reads TGTGCCAGCAGCAAGGGGGGGGACGACCCTTCCCTATTTGGGCAGTATTTT.

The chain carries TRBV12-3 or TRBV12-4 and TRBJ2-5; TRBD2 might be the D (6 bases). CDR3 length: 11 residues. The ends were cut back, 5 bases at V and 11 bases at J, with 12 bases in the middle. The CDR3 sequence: CASSLTSSQYF. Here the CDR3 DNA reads TGTGCCAGCAGTCTGACTAGTTCTCAGTACTTC.

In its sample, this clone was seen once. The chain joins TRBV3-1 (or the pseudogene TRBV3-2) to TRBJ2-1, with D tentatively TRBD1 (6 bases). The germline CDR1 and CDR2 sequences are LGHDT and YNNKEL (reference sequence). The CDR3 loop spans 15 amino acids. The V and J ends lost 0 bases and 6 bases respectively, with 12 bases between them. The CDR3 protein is CASSQDQGLGNEQFF. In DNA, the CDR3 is TGTGCCAGCAGCCAAGATCAGGGGTTGGGCAATGAGCAGTTCTTC.

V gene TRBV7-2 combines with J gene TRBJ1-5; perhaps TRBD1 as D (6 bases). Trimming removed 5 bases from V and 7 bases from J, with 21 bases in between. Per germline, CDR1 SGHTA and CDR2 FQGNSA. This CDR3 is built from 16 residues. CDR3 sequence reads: CASSQHPTGLGQPQHF. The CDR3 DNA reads TGTGCCAGCAGCCAGCACCCAACAGGGTTAGGACAGCCCCAGCATTTT.

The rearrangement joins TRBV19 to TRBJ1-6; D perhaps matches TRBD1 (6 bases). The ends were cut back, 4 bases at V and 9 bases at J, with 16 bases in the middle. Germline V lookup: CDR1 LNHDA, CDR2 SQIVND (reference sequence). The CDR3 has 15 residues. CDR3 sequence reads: CASSTGTKISSPLHF. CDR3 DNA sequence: TGTGCCAGTAGTACCGGGACAAAAATCAGTTCACCCCTCCACTTT.

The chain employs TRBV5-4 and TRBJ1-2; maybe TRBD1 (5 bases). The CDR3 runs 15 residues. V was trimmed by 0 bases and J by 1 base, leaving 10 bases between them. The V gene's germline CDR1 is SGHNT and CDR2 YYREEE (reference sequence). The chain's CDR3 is CASSLVGRDNYGYTF. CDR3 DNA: TGTGCCAGCAGCTTGGTGGGCAGGGATAACTATGGCTACACCTTC.

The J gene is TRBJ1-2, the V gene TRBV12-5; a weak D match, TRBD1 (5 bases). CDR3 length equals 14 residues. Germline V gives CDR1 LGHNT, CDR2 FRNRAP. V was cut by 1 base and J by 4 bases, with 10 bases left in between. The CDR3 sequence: CASGLEGAGYGYTF. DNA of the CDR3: TGTGCTAGTGGTTTGGAAGGGGCCGGCTATGGCTACACCTTC.

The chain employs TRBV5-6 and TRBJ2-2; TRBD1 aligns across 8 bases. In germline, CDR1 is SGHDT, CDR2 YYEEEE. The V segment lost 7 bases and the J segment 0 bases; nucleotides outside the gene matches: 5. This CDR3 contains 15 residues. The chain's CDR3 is CASRRQGTNTGELFF. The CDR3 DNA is TGTGCCAGCCGGCGACAGGGGACGAACACCGGGGAGCTGTTTTTT.

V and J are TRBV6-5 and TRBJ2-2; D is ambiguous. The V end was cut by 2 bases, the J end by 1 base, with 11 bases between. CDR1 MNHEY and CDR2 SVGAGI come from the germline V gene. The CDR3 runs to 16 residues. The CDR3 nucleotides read TGTGCCAGCAGTTACGGTATTGGGCAGAACACCGGGGAGCTGTTTTTT. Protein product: CASSYGIGQNTGELFF.